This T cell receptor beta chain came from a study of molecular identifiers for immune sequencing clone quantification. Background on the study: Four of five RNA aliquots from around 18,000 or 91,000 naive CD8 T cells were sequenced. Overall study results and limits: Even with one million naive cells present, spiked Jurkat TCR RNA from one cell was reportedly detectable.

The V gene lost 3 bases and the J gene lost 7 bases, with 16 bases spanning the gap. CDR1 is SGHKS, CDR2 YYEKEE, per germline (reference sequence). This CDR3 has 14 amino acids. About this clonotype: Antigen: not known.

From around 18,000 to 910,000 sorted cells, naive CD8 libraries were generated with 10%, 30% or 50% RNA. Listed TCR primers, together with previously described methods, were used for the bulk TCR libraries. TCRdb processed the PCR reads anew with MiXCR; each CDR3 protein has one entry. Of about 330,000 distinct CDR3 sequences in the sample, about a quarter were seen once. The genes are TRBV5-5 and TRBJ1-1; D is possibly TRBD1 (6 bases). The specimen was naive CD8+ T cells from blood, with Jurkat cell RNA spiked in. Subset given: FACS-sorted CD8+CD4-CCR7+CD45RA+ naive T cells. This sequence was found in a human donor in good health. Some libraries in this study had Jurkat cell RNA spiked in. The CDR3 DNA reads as TGTGCCAGCAGCTCGACCCGAGGACAGATTGAAGCTTTCTTT. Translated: CASSSTRGQIEAFF.